What follows are 18 T cell receptor beta chains derived from one specimen sequenced in a study of beta chain features in type 1 diabetes (dated by TCRdb to 2016 to 2018). The library was obtained by the immunoSEQ multiplex PCR assay. The entire isolated RNA was reverse transcribed using the High Capacity cDNA Reverse Transcription Kit, and thus expressed TCRB transcripts were sequenced. The immuneACCESS repertoire file appears here via TCRdb, limited to in-frame rearrangements. These files lack a portion of the clones; in checked studies, under half of the deficit traces to unresolved V genes, and the cause of the others is not known. The sample includes 900,000 or so clones, with roughly a sixth observed a single time. The ten largest clones take up 0.02% to 0.03% of the sample. The specimen was naive CD4+ T cells from blood. This specimen's cell subset or site label, interpreted: true naive CD4+ T cells. These receptors all come from a young woman in good health.

This clone came up a few times. The chain recombines TRBV6-1 with TRBJ2-7, with D possibly TRBD1 on 7 matching bases. Germline V CDR1 and CDR2: MNHNS, SASEGT. The CDR3 spans 13 residues. Trimming took off 2 bases at V and 6 bases at J, with 11 bases between the two ends. This CDR3 is CASSENRGGEQYF. For the CDR3, the DNA is TGTGCCAGCAGTGAAAACAGGGGAGGCGAGCAGTACTTC.

This clone was seen more than once but under ten times. CDR3 DNA: TGCGCCAGCAGCCAAGTTATACAAGAGACCCAGTACTTC. It specifies CASSQVIQETQYF. The chain joins TRBV4-1 to TRBJ2-5; no clear D gene. V was shortened by 1 base and J by 2 bases, with 5 bases between the two germline ends. CDR1 is MGHRA and CDR2 is YSYEKL in the germline V gene. This CDR3 region has 13 residues.

This clone appeared a few times. This chain uses TRBV5-6 with TRBJ2-7; D possibly corresponds to TRBD2 (7 bases). The V gene lost 1 base and the J gene lost 11 bases, with 22 bases spanning the gap. Germline assignment: CDR1 SGHDT and CDR2 YYEEEE. The CDR3 covers 15 residues. The CDR3 DNA sequence: TGTGCCAGCAGCTTGCAGGGGTCGGGGCGTGCGGGAGAGTACTTC. Its translation is CASSLQGSGRAGEYF.

V and J are TRBV6-6 and TRBJ2-5; D is possibly TRBD1 (6 bases). Per germline, CDR1 MNHNY and CDR2 SVGAGI (reference sequence). There are 16 residues in the CDR3. V shed 4 bases and J shed 3 bases, with 18 bases lying between them. The CDR3 spells CASSSPRTGRKETQYF. DNA of the CDR3: TGTGCCAGCAGTTCCCCGCGAACAGGGCGGAAAGAGACCCAGTACTTC.

The chain has TRBV4-3 and TRBJ2-5, with D unresolved. The germline gives CDR1 LGHNA, CDR2 YSLEER. The V gene lost 1 base and the J gene lost 5 bases, with 14 bases spanning the gap. The CDR3 spans 15 residues. CDR3 sequence (DNA): TGCGCCAGCAGCCAAGGGGTAGGGTCATTGGAGACCCAGTACTTC. It is translated as CASSQGVGSLETQYF.

This clone was counted between two and nine times. Other DNA sequences from this sample encode an identical CDR3 as well. The rearrangement joins TRBV10-3 to TRBJ2-3; D could derive from TRBD1 or TRBD2 (5 bases each). The V end lost 4 bases, the J end lost 6 bases, and 5 bases lay between the germline ends. The CDR3 consists of 11 residues. The germline V gene has CDR1 ENHRY and CDR2 SYGVKD. In DNA, the CDR3 is TGTGCCATCAGTGGGGGGGATACGCAGTATTTT. Translating gives CAISGGDTQYF.

This clone has just a few counts. This chain links TRBV9 with TRBJ1-1; D gene unclear. CDR3 length: 15 amino acids. Germline V gene sequence: CDR1 SGDLS, CDR2 YYNGEE. The ends were cut back, 6 bases at V and 0 bases at J, with 15 bases in the middle. For the CDR3, the DNA is TGTGCCAGCACTCTGGGGTGGTCTATGAACACTGAAGCTTTCTTT. Translated, it gives CASTLGWSMNTEAFF.

V and J are TRBV15 and TRBJ2-5; D gene ambiguous. CDR1 is LNHNV and CDR2 is YYDKDF in the germline V gene (reference sequence). CDR3 length equals 13 residues. V lost 3 bases and J lost 2, with 7 bases in between. CDR3 amino acids: CATSRNHQETQYF. In DNA, the CDR3 is TGTGCCACCAGCAGGAACCATCAAGAGACCCAGTACTTC.

The table lists this clone with a few counts. The rearrangement uses TRBV13 and TRBJ2-3, with D unresolved. V lost 0 bases and J 8 bases, leaving 15 bases between the germline ends. CDR3 length: 15 amino acids. Germline V gene data show CDR1 as PRHDT and CDR2 as FYEKMQ (reference sequence). CDR3 nucleotides: TGTGCCAGCAGCTTAGGCAACCTGCAAGAAGTTACGCAGTATTTT. It codes for CASSLGNLQEVTQYF.

V usage is TRBV4-2 and J usage is TRBJ2-7, with 10 bases lining up with TRBD2. CDR3 size: 15 residues. V lost 0 bases and J lost 7; bases outside the gene matches: 6. From germline, CDR1 is LGHNA and CDR2 YNFKEQ. CDR3 amino acids: CASSQEKREGREQYF. In nucleotides, the CDR3 is TGTGCCAGCAGCCAAGAGAAGCGGGAGGGGAGGGAGCAGTACTTC.

This clone was seen a handful of times. The chain uses TRBV2 and TRBJ1-1; D possibly corresponds to TRBD1 (6 bases). The CDR3 runs to 14 residues. CDR1 SNHLY and CDR2 FYNNEI come from the germline V gene. Trimming took off 3 bases at V and 3 bases at J, with 11 bases between the two ends. The CDR3 sequence is CASSDQGRYTEAFF. The CDR3, as DNA: TGTGCCAGCAGTGATCAGGGGCGGTACACTGAAGCTTTCTTT.

The chain links TRBV7-2 to TRBJ1-3; D is unresolved. V shed 6 bases and J shed 10 bases, with 16 bases lying between them. The CDR3 is 13 residues long. The germline CDR1 and CDR2 sequences are SGHTA and FQGNSA. The CDR3 sequence: CASRADGAFTIYF. The CDR3 DNA follows: TGTGCCAGCAGAGCGGACGGCGCCTTTACCATATATTTT.

The table lists this clone with a few counts. This chain uses TRBV11-1 with TRBJ2-1; D call uncertain. Germline values: CDR1 SGHAT, CDR2 FQDESV (reference sequence). This CDR3 has 14 residues. Trimming stripped 0 bases from V and 2 bases from J, with 5 bases between. CDR3 DNA sequence: TGTGCCAGCAGCTTAGCGAAGGCCTACAATGAGCAGTTCTTC. Translation: CASSLAKAYNEQFF.

This clone was picked up a small number of times. The chain couples TRBV5-1 to TRBJ2-7, with 11 bases aligning to TRBD2. Trimming took 1 base from V and 5 from J; bases not matched to a gene: 11. CDR3 length equals 17 residues. Per the germline V gene, CDR1 is SGHRS and CDR2 is YFSETQ. This chain's CDR3 is CASSLPGSGRALHEQYF. The CDR3 DNA reads TGCGCCAGCAGCTTGCCCGGTAGCGGGAGGGCCCTCCACGAGCAGTACTTC.

Only a few counts were recorded for this clone. The chain has TRBV5-6 and TRBJ1-1, with D perhaps matching TRBD1 (5 bases). The CDR3 spans 15 residues. Trimming took off 3 bases at V and 6 bases at J, with 18 bases between the two ends. Germline CDR1 is SGHDT and CDR2 is YYEEEE. The CDR3 DNA is TGTGCCAGCAGCTGGGACGTGGGAGGAAACGCTGAAGCTTTCTTT. Its translation: CASSWDVGGNAEAFF.

This chain connects TRBV5-8 to TRBJ2-1; the match to TRBD1 covers 8 bases. CDR1 SGHTS and CDR2 YDEGEE come from the germline V gene. V dropped 4 bases and J dropped 6; count of bases not matched to a gene: 9. This CDR3 comprises 15 residues. CDR3 in DNA: TGTGCCAGCAGCCGAGTCCGACAGGGGTCCAATGAGCAGTTCTTC. Protein: CASSRVRQGSNEQFF.

This clone was seen only a few times. This sequence joins TRBV11-1 and TRBJ2-5; 12 bases are shared with TRBD2. The CDR3 is made up of 17 amino acids. J gave up 5 bases and V 5 bases, and 12 bases lay outside the gene matches. In germline, CDR1 is SGHAT, CDR2 FQDESV (reference sequence). CDR3 bases: TGTGCCAGCAGCCCGCAGACTAGCGGGAGTCCGGAGGAGACCCAGTACTTC. Its translation is CASSPQTSGSPEETQYF. The complete variable domain, with remaining parts taken from reference TRBV11-1 and TRBJ2-5, reads EAEVAQSPRYKITEKSQAVAFWCDPISGHATLYWYRQILGQGPELLVQFQDESVVDDSQLPKDRFSAERLKGVDSTLKIQPAELGDSAMYLCASSPQTSGSPEETQYFGPGTRLLVL.

In its sample, this clone was seen a few times. V is TRBV5-1 and J is TRBJ2-5, with 9 nucleotides matching TRBD1. Germline CDR1 SGHRS, CDR2 YFSETQ. Losses at the gene ends were 4 bases for V and 5 bases for J; bases not matched to a gene: 9. The CDR3 is 15 amino acids. CDR3 DNA: TGCGCCAGCAGCCAATCACAGGGGGCAGGGGAGACCCAGTACTTC. Residues: CASSQSQGAGETQYF.